This T cell receptor beta chain is drawn from a study of pediatric ulcerative colitis (dated by TCRdb to between 2018 and 2021). For the wider study: Pancolitis was present in several ulcerative colitis patients and left-sided colitis in two, and histology consistent with ulcerative colitis was found in all of these patients. Nine newly diagnosed, treatment-naive pediatric ulcerative colitis patients and four non-IBD control children each provided paired blood and rectal samples. By Pediatric Ulcerative Colitis Activity Index, a couple of patients had mild disease, four had moderate disease and three had acute severe colitis.

One to two pinch biopsies were taken from the rectum for research during colonoscopy. Ulcerative colitis patients had received no immunosuppressive medication before the diagnostic colonoscopy. Before DNA isolation, rectal biopsies were subjected to proteinase K digestion. The Wizard kit (Promega) was used to extract genomic DNA from the blood and intestinal samples. The research as a whole found: Blood-derived T cells may have been included in rectal pinch biopsies, especially in patients with overt colitis. Features of the rectal repertoire distinguished controls, mild-moderate colitis patients and acute severe colitis patients, and in acute severe colitis, rectal diversity was reduced because of clonal expansions. A couple of rectal CDR3 clonotypes turned up in every ulcerative colitis patient but in none of the controls. Because repertoires were derived from total lymphocyte DNA, patterns in rare subsets such as regulatory T cells may not have been reflected. For technical reasons, the blood samples of two patients yielded substantially fewer templates, so those samples were excluded from the blood-rectal overlap analysis. Only four individuals were included in the healthy control group, which was small. Significantly higher autologous blood-rectal clonal overlap was found in ulcerative colitis patients than in controls, which suggested increased T cell trafficking to inflamed tissue.

In regard to this clone: What antigen it recognizes has not been identified. Qualities for individual bases were not recorded, and no much larger clone is one base off.

Through the immunoSEQ TRB Survey service, multiplex V and J primers were used to amplify rearranged CDR3 beta regions from genomic DNA. Survey-level sequencing depth of up to 500,000 reads per sample was used to keep depth equal across samples. Libraries were purified and pooled, and sequencing was performed on Illumina technology. Under the source paper's analysis protocol: Productive clonality, sample overlap, pairwise scatters, CDR3 beta length, V/D/J gene usage and productiveness were all assessed with the immunoSEQ online tools. Calculated diversity was the number of unique rearrangements divided by total templates times 100; Shannon and Simpson indices were also computed. Principal component analysis was performed on Z-score normalized data with the R prcomp function and the ggbiplot package. Blood-rectal clonal overlap within each subject was quantified with Morisita's index. The source is immuneACCESS, and TCRdb retained only in-frame sequences with V and J called. Part of the clones is not carried over; for the studies checked, unresolved V genes explain less than half of this, and the remainder is unexplained. Clone size and V and J calls were adopted from that table, with D and trimming inferred from the DNA. The sample data list tens of thousands of clones, and about 81% of these were observed just once. The ten top clones hold 0.85% to 1.3% of the sample.

The clonotype originates from a boy aged 5 to 17 with mild ulcerative colitis. The specimen was gut tissue.

The CDR3 is CASSMLGQGTGELFF. The nucleotide sequence is TGCGCCAGCAGTATGCTAGGACAGGGCACCGGGGAGCTGTTTTTT. This chain is built from TRBV5-1 and TRBJ2-2; 8 bases in the junction line up with TRBD1. There are 15 amino acids in the CDR3, from cysteine to phenylalanine inclusive. Of the read, only the CDR3 DNA is kept; its 45 bases are in frame from base 1. Trimmed from V: 5 bases; trimmed from J: 4 bases; junction bases lacking a gene match: 7. CDR1 and CDR2 (SGHRS, YFSETQ) derive from the germline V gene.